The next 10 T cell receptor beta chains were all read from a single sample in a study of blood T cell repertoires in COVID-19. Using immunoSEQ multiplex PCR, the repertoire was profiled, and TCRdb retains in-frame clones only, with some absent. The repertoire holds around 250,000 clones, 86% seen once, with around 2.2% in the top ten. Material: peripheral blood. The receptors derive from a man younger than 40 who had recovered from COVID-19.

The chain employs TRBV6-2 or TRBV6-3 and TRBJ1-1, with 7 bases fitting TRBD1. V dropped 0 bases and J dropped 8; count of bases not matched to a gene: 0. Germline lookup yields CDR1 MNHEY and CDR2 SVGEGT. This CDR3 comprises 12 residues. The CDR3 DNA reads as TGTGCCAGCAGTTACTCGACAGGGGAAGCTTTCTTT. Its translation is CASSYSTGEAFF.

The chain employs TRBV27 and TRBJ1-3; D is unclear. CDR1 and CDR2 (germline): MNHEY, SMNVEV (reference sequence). CDR3 length: 13 residues. The V end was cut by 2 bases, the J end by 4 bases, with 6 bases between. In DNA, the CDR3 is TGTGCCAGCAGTTTAGTGCGGGGAAACACCATATATTTT. The encoded protein is CASSLVRGNTIYF.

The rearrangement uses TRBV5-1 and TRBJ1-1; 7 bases align to TRBD1. Trimming took 8 bases from V and 1 from J; bases not matched to a gene: 5. This CDR3 has 13 amino acids. Germline lookup yields CDR1 SGHRS and CDR2 YFSETQ. The CDR3 protein is CASATGTNTEAFF. CDR3 coding DNA: TGCGCCAGTGCGACAGGGACGAACACTGAAGCTTTCTTT.

The V gene is TRBV4-1, the J gene TRBJ1-6; D perhaps matches TRBD1 (5 bases). The CDR3 sequence is 16 residues long. V was cut by 4 bases and J by 10 bases, with 20 bases left in between. Per germline, CDR1 MGHRA and CDR2 YSYEKL. CDR3 in amino acids: CASSPFGGERGSPLHF. In DNA form, the CDR3 reads TGCGCCAGCAGCCCGTTTGGAGGGGAGAGAGGATCACCCCTCCACTTT.

The J gene is TRBJ1-1, the V gene TRBV5-6; 9 bases map to TRBD1. CDR1 and CDR2 (germline): SGHDT, YYEEEE. J lost 0 bases, V lost 1 base, and 10 bases had no gene match. The CDR3 sequence is 18 residues long. The CDR3 protein is CASSLPDRGQILNTEAFF. The CDR3 nucleotides read TGTGCCAGCAGCTTGCCGGACAGGGGACAGATATTGAACACTGAAGCTTTCTTT.

The chain uses TRBV6-1 and TRBJ1-5; D is possibly TRBD1 (5 bases). V was pared by 1 base and J by 6 bases, with 10 bases between. Germline CDR1 and CDR2: MNHNS and SASEGT. This CDR3 spans 14 amino acids. As DNA, the CDR3 is TGTGCCAGCAGTGAAGTAGGGGCCGTTCAGCCCCAGCATTTT. This gives the protein CASSEVGAVQPQHF.

The V gene is TRBV6-5, the J gene TRBJ1-2, with a tentative D call TRBD1 (5 bases). The CDR3 is 15 amino acids. The V end was cut by 6 bases, the J end by 5 bases, with 19 bases between. Looked up from germline, CDR1 is MNHEY and CDR2 is SVGAGI. CDR3 region: CASSRSQGSMYGYTF. CDR3 DNA: TGTGCCAGCAGCCGAAGTCAGGGAAGCATGTATGGCTACACCTTC.

A few counts support this clone. This chain links TRBV5-1 with TRBJ1-2; D perhaps matches TRBD1 (5 bases). Trimming took off 4 bases at V and 3 bases at J, with 19 bases between the two ends. The CDR3 runs 16 residues. Germline loops: CDR1 SGHRS, CDR2 YFSETQ. The CDR3 sequence: CASSPQTGGDYYGYTF. CDR3 DNA: TGCGCCAGCAGCCCCCAAACGGGGGGGGATTACTATGGCTACACCTTC.

The V call is TRBV7-9, the J call TRBJ1-5; D is uncertain. The CDR3 is 15 amino acids. V was shortened by 1 base and J by 8 bases, with 15 bases between the two germline ends. The germline CDR1 and CDR2 sequences are SEHNR and FQNEAQ (reference sequence). The CDR3: CASSLDISRVEPQHF. CDR3 coding DNA: TGTGCCAGCAGCTTAGATATTAGCAGAGTAGAGCCCCAGCATTTT. Complete variable domain (other parts from reference TRBV7-9 and TRBJ1-5): DTGVSQNPRHKITKRGQNVTFRCDPISEHNRLYWYRQTLGQGPEFLTYFQNEAQLEKSRLLSDRFSAERPKGSFSTLEIQRTEQGDSAMYLCASSLDISRVEPQHFGDGTRLSIL.

The genes are TRBV6-5 and TRBJ2-2, with a weak D call TRBD1 (6 bases). From germline, CDR1 is MNHEY and CDR2 SVGAGI. Deletions cut 5 bases from V and 6 bases from J, with 16 bases between. This CDR3 has 15 amino acids. The CDR3: CASSKQGNGAGELFF. CDR3 coding DNA: TGTGCCAGCAGTAAACAGGGTAATGGTGCCGGGGAGCTGTTTTTT.